This note documents a single T cell receptor (beta chain) sequence. This sample was included in a study of blood T cells in healthy people across ages. Together with a sample-barcoded 5' primer, a J-beta primer mix was included in a second PCR lasting roughly 6 to 12 cycles. In TCRdb, the 5' RACE reads were re-called with MiXCR into one record per CDR3 protein. The profile shows about 720,000 distinct CDR3 sequences, 20% to 25% of them singletons. Germline CDR1 MNHEY, CDR2 SMNVEV (reference sequence). Between the trimmed V and J ends, which lost 3 bases and 6 bases, there was a span of 14 bases. The CDR3 loop spans 14 amino acids. The sample was also reused in another study, on T cells of mothers and their children.

Material for sequencing was blood. This receptor was taken from a boy aged 5-17 years in good health. The chain is built from TRBV27 and TRBJ1-2; a possible D gene is TRBD1 (6 bases). In nucleotides, the CDR3 is TGTGCCAGCAGTTTCAGCAGGGGTTGGGATGGCTACACCTTC. This sequence encodes CASSFSRGWDGYTF.